This T cell receptor beta chain derives from a study of long-term antiretroviral therapy in people with HIV. Study conclusions and caveats: Blood specimens, gathered between about 2003 and 2018, were possibly obtained under older ART regimens. Upon ART, diversity increased but remained lower than transplant donor controls. Participants lacked recorded data on ART adherence, viral resistance or therapy changes.

On this clone: As yet, its antigen is unknown.

The authors ran the immunoSEQ assay, v3.0, at survey level. This table comes from immunoSEQ multiplex PCR, and its TCRdb copy is limited to in-frame clones, with some not included. The sample has roughly 25,000 clones, roughly 88% seen once; the top ten hold roughly 2.3%. There are 11 residues in the CDR3. Between the trimmed V and J ends, which lost 4 bases and 8 bases, there was a span of 6 bases. Germline V lookup: CDR1 SGHVS, CDR2 FQNEAQ. The V and J genes are TRBV7-8 and TRBJ2-1; D is unclear. This clonotype was sampled from a man aged 50 or older with HIV. This specimen consisted of unsorted PBMCs, obtained 3 years after starting antiretroviral therapy. The chain's CDR3 is CASSSLHEQFF. Written as DNA, the CDR3 is TGTGCCAGCAGCTCCCTACATGAGCAGTTCTTC.